This T cell receptor beta chain was observed in a study of blood T cell repertoires in COVID-19. Authors' data handling: Amplification with reference gene primers provided the estimates of nucleated cell counts. This table comes from immunoSEQ multiplex PCR, and its TCRdb copy is limited to in-frame clones, with some not included. The V and J calls and the clone size are those of that table, but D and trimming were determined from the DNA. The sample consists of hundreds of thousands of clones, around 87% of them appearing once. This TCR was recovered from a woman aged 45-65 years who had recovered from COVID-19. The sequenced material came from peripheral blood.

The CDR3: CASSHREGHYEQYF. The CDR3, as DNA: TGTGCCAGCAGCCACAGGGAGGGTCACTACGAGCAGTACTTC. The J gene is TRBJ2-7, the V gene TRBV7-8; perhaps TRBD2 as D (7 bases). The CDR3 is 14 residues long. V lost 5 bases and J 3 bases, leaving 14 bases between the germline ends. CDR1 is SGHVS, CDR2 FQNEAQ, per germline.